Presented here are 13 T cell receptor beta chains from one specimen sequenced in a study of blood T cell repertoires in COVID-19. The table came from immunoSEQ multiplex PCR; TCRdb's copy has only in-frame clones and leaves some out. The data contain 95,000 to 110,000 clones, 70% to 90% of them singletons. The sample comprised peripheral blood. These TCRs come from a man aged 45 to 65 in a cohort sampled during active COVID-19.

The chain employs TRBV7-3 and TRBJ2-7; D call uncertain. V dropped 3 bases and J dropped 0 bases, with 9 bases sitting between them. CDR1 is SGHTA and CDR2 is FQGTGA in the germline V gene. The CDR3 consists of 14 residues. CDR3 coding DNA: TGTGCCAGCAGCTTGTCGCACAGCTCCTACGAGCAGTACTTC. This encodes CASSLSHSSYEQYF. Together with reference TRBV7-3 and TRBJ2-7, the CDR3 gives the full variable domain: GAGVSQTPSNKVTEKGKYVELRCDPISGHTALYWYRQSLGQGPEFLIYFQGTGAADDSGLPNDRFFAVRPEGSVSTLKIQRTERGDSAVYLCASSLSHSSYEQYFGPGTRLTVT.

The chain uses TRBV29-1 and TRBJ1-4; 7 nucleotides line up with TRBD1. The CDR3 is 15 residues long. Per germline, CDR1 SQVTM and CDR2 ANQGSEA. With V trimmed by 6 bases and J by 5 bases, 12 bases remained unmatched. CDR3 region: CSVLGTGTANEKLFF. The CDR3 DNA reads TGCAGCGTCCTCGGAACCGGGACAGCAAATGAAAAACTGTTTTTT.

This clone was detected once. The chain links TRBV23-1 to TRBJ2-5, with no clear D. TRBV23-1 is an open reading frame, and its role is uncertain. Trimming left V 3 bases short and J 5 bases short, with 7 bases between. The length of the CDR3 is 12 residues. CDR3 DNA sequence: TGCGCCAGCAGTCAGTCCGGGGAGACCCAGTACTTC. Its protein product is CASSQSGETQYF.

This clone was counted a few times. This chain uses TRBV5-4 with TRBJ2-6; possibly TRBD1 for D (6 bases). This CDR3 is built from 15 residues. The germline V gene encodes CDR1 SGHNT and CDR2 YYREEE (reference sequence). V lost 2 bases to trimming and J lost 4 bases, with 10 bases between them. CDR3 nucleotide sequence: TGTGCCAGCAGCTTACCAGGGGCGGGGGCCAACGTCCTGACTTTC. The encoded protein is CASSLPGAGANVLTF.

The J gene is TRBJ1-2, the V gene TRBV5-1; D not resolved. The CDR3 extends over 14 amino acids. Trimming stripped 0 bases from V and 4 bases from J, with 10 bases between. CDR1 SGHRS and CDR2 YFSETQ come from the germline V gene. The CDR3 DNA sequence: TGCGCCAGCAGCTTGGCTCCGGGAAGCTATGGCTACACCTTC. Translation: CASSLAPGSYGYTF.

The chain uses TRBV28 and TRBJ2-5; 8 bases fit TRBD2. The trim removed 5 bases at V and 3 bases at J, leaving 5 bases unmatched. The germline gives CDR1 MDHEN, CDR2 SYDVKM. The CDR3 extends over 14 amino acids. As DNA, the CDR3 is TGTGCCAGCAGTACGGGAGGGGCCGAAGAGACCCAGTACTTC. Translated, it gives CASSTGGAEETQYF.

This clone was recorded once. The V call is TRBV7-3, the J call TRBJ1-1; TRBD1 is a possible D gene (5 bases). Germline V CDR1 and CDR2: SGHTA, FQGTGA. With 6 bases removed from V and 1 base from J, the gap between germline ends came to 9 bases. The CDR3 spans 13 residues. CDR3 loop: CASSLQANTEAFF. CDR3 DNA: TGTGCCAGCAGTTTACAGGCGAACACTGAAGCTTTCTTT.

The count of this clone is one. The gene calls are TRBV6-5 and TRBJ2-3, with D unresolved. The CDR3 runs 12 residues. V was shortened by 8 bases and J by 5 bases, with 11 bases between the two germline ends. Germline V CDR1 and CDR2: MNHEY, SVGAGI. Here the CDR3 DNA reads TGTGCCAGCGGCTCCGATCGAGATACGCAGTATTTT. This sequence encodes CASGSDRDTQYF.

This sequence joins TRBV3-1 (or the pseudogene TRBV3-2) and TRBJ1-6; 8 nucleotides agree with TRBD1. CDR1 LGHDT and CDR2 YNNKEL come from the germline V gene (reference sequence). Germline trimming cut 3 bases from V and 17 bases from J; bases unmatched to any gene: 6. The CDR3 is made up of 12 amino acids. The CDR3 region is CASSHGDRQFHF. CDR3 DNA: TGTGCCAGCAGCCATGGGGACAGGCAGTTCCACTTT.

The chain links TRBV20-1 to TRBJ2-2; D might be TRBD2 (7 bases). Germline V gene sequence: CDR1 DFQATT, CDR2 SNEGSKA (reference sequence). The CDR3 sequence is 15 residues long. V gave up 3 bases and J gave up 0 bases, with 11 bases separating them. CDR3 nucleotides: TGCAGTGCTAGTAGGGGGGGTACGAACACCGGGGAGCTGTTTTTT. It encodes CSASRGGTNTGELFF.

The chain links TRBV7-8 to TRBJ1-5; TRBD1 matches 7 bases. This CDR3 is built from 15 residues. The junction had 7 bases not matched to a gene; V was cut back by 5 bases and J by 3 bases. Germline V gene sequence: CDR1 SGHVS, CDR2 FQNEAQ. This CDR3 reads CASSRDSVYNQPQHF. The CDR3 coding sequence is TGTGCCAGCAGCCGGGACAGCGTTTACAATCAGCCCCAGCATTTT.

This chain connects TRBV5-5 to TRBJ1-6, with 10 bases lining up with TRBD1. With 5 bases clipped from V and 10 bases from J, the junction kept 6 bases outside the gene matches. Per the germline V gene, CDR1 is SGHKS and CDR2 is YYEKEE (reference sequence). This CDR3 comprises 14 residues. The CDR3 region has the DNA TGTGCCAGCAGTCCCGGACAGGGGGAATCACCCCTCCACTTT. Its translation: CASSPGQGESPLHF.

This clone was seen once. The chain couples TRBV6-6 to TRBJ2-1; a possible D gene is TRBD2 (5 bases). V lost 4 bases, J lost 9 bases, and 10 bases lay in between. This CDR3 region has 12 residues. Germline V CDR1 and CDR2: MNHNY, SVGAGI (reference sequence). The CDR3 loop is CASSSRRGEQFF. The CDR3 DNA follows: TGTGCCAGCAGTTCCCGCCGGGGTGAGCAGTTCTTC.